Listed below are T cell receptor beta chains from one sample, sequenced in a study of cytomegalovirus exposure and HLA in healthy donors. Here immunoSEQ multiplex PCR was the method, and the copy in TCRdb shows in-frame clones only, minus some. The sample contains some 130,000 clones, about 82% of which appear only once. The sequenced material came from PBMCs. These receptors came from a boy between 10 and 17 years old in good health and CMV-seronegative. Both conserved end residues are part of each CDR3. The D gene is left open where the match is weak. The size entry is marked missing in some rows and otherwise reads once, few, many or a size class.

clone_size	j_call	v_call	d_call	cdr3_aa	cdr3_nt
-	TRBJ2-3	TRBV4-3	-	CASSPKWGTHTQYF	TGCGCCAGCAGCCCCAAGTGGGGGACACATACGCAGTATTTT
-	TRBJ2-3	TRBV5-1	-	CASSLVASTDTQYF	TGCGCCAGCAGCTTGGTCGCGAGCACAGATACGCAGTATTTT
-	TRBJ1-2	TRBV6-1	TRBD1	CASSPTGARGYTF	TGTGCCAGCAGTCCGACAGGGGCTAGGGGCTACACCTTC
-	TRBJ2-5	TRBV5-6	TRBD1	CASSLAGTGGGETQYF	TGTGCCAGCAGCCTTGCCGGGACAGGGGGCGGTGAGACCCAGTACTTC
-	TRBJ2-6	TRBV2	-	CASSELRGANVLTF	TGTGCCAGCAGTGAACTGCGGGGGGCCAACGTCCTGACTTTC
-	TRBJ2-5	TRBV2	TRBD2	CASTERDGETQYF	TGTGCCAGCACGGAGCGGGACGGAGAGACCCAGTACTTC
once	TRBJ2-2	TRBV4-1	-	CASSRGTEITGELFF	TGCGCCAGCAGTCGCGGGACAGAAATCACCGGGGAGCTGTTTTTT
-	TRBJ1-1	TRBV5-4	-	CASSLEGLWTEAFF	TGTGCCAGCAGCTTGGAGGGGCTTTGGACTGAAGCTTTCTTT
-	TRBJ1-2	TRBV4-1	-	CASSQDQNRVGVEGYTF	TGCGCCAGCAGCCAAGATCAGAATCGCGTAGGGGTCGAAGGCTACACCTTC
-	TRBJ1-3	TRBV6-6	-	CASSSGHSSGNTIYF	TGTGCCAGCAGTTCTGGACATAGCTCTGGAAACACCATATATTTT